This record looks at one T cell receptor beta chain sequence and its context. Its antigen is not yet known. No much larger clone exists at a distance of one base, and base qualities are not known. In the germline V gene, CDR1 corresponds to MGHDK and CDR2 to SYGVNS. V and J lose 7 bases and 4 bases, and a span of 14 bases separates them. The CDR3 covers 13 residues, taking in both the cysteine and the phenylalanine. Kept here is only the CDR3 DNA, which spans 39 bases and is read in frame from base 1. This record belongs to a study of identical twins (dated by TCRdb to 2016 to 2017). About the study as a whole: To test whether fetal clonotypes persist, the study used deep sequencing on TCR alpha and beta repertoires from monozygotic twins, unrelated adults of various ages, and cord blood. Replicate twin experiments were performed at different times using different library preparation protocols to rule out contamination. The research as a whole found: Recombination models systematically underestimated out-of-frame TCR alpha sharing in monozygotic twins but agreed with sharing between unrelated individuals. Compared with coincidental sharing between unrelated individuals, an excess of low generation-probability sequences was observed among out-of-frame TCR alpha sequences shared between twins. Zero-insertion analyses could be partly confounded by invariant T cells such as MAIT and iNKT, although diverse VJ usage argued against such confounding for most clonotypes. Abundant cord blood beta clonotypes had fewer insertions, young adult naive repertoires showed a similar but weaker trend, and memory repertoires showed no such trend. The excess sharing between twins in beta out-of-frame sequences was weaker because fewer shared sequences reduced the signal-to-noise ratio. Conclusions relied on cross-sectional statistical analysis, since the same donors could not be followed over many years.

The method behind the library was 5' RACE. Sequenced on an Illumina HiSeq 2000. Template switching added a universal primer binding site, and the final cDNA carried a unique molecular identifier that allowed TCR cDNA molecules to be counted accurately. Specific primers in the conserved constant-segment region were used to synthesize first-strand cDNA for the TCR alpha and beta chains. To control for contamination, each cDNA library was double barcoded with a SMART-Mk sample barcode plus Illumina barcodes. TruSeq adapter sequences, together with Illumina sample barcodes, were added in two successive PCR steps. The TCR alpha and beta cDNA libraries were sequenced on the Illumina HiSeq platform using custom primers. The authors' pipeline ran thus. Raw reads were processed with MiGEC to extract unique molecular identifiers, and MiXCR was used to determine CDR3 positions. Recombination models were inferred per individual with the repgenHMM and IGoR tools using an EM algorithm. Shared clonotypes were analyzed with the tcR package in R, and sharing was normalized by the product of cloneset sizes. Out-of-frame nonproductive sequences were analyzed to study raw recombination free of thymic and clonal selection effects. The public sequencing data were trimmed at Q25 with fastp and processed into clonotypes with MiXCR by TCRdb, which kept only in-frame beta chains. Entries that share a CDR3 protein sequence are merged under the most common genes and DNA. TCRdb's processing, not the authors', yielded these V and J calls. The sample contains about 520,000 distinct CDR3 sequences, 22% of them found a single time. The ten largest clonotypes hold under 0.95% of the sample.

Only healthy Caucasian donors were included. Three pairs of female monozygotic twins, all aged 18 to 29 years, made up the twin cohort. Positive isolation kits from Invitrogen were used to isolate the CD4+ and CD8+ T cell populations. In addition, the sample was reused for a study of T cells expressing NK-cell markers. Per the second study: Fewer than ten donors provided sorted CD3+CD56+NKG2C+, CD3+CD56+NKG2C- and CD3+CD56-NKG2C+ T-cell subsets, whose TCR beta-chain repertoires were profiled. Seven of the eight sequenced donors were HCMV-seropositive and one was HCMV-seronegative. In several experiments an anti-gammadeltaTCR antibody was added to restrict sorting to alphabetaTCR-expressing T cells. In roughly 6 donors, the dominant CD3+CD56+NKG2C+ clonotypes were among the top 10 CD8+ clonotypes and accounted for 1.0-7.0% of CD8+ T cells. Those dominant clonotypes were again the most abundant among CD3+CD56-NKG2C+ cells in a handful of donors, at about 25-60.1%. Whether the expanded NKG2C-expressing T cell clones were specific for HCMV antigens was left unclear. The study sequenced eight donors, all healthy volunteers chosen at random: three men and five women. HCMV-specific IgG was detected in serum with a commercial ELISA kit to determine HCMV serostatus. MIGEC handled demultiplexing of the reads and grouping by UMI, while MiTCR was used to assemble and quantify clonotypes. To remove erroneous sequences, TCR cDNA sequences were retained only when supported by two or more reads. The tcR package was used for downstream repertoire analysis, and clonotypes were matched between fractions using CDR3 nucleotide sequence together with V segment. VDJmatch was used to annotate antigen specificity against VDJdb, with one amino acid substitution in CDR3 allowed.

The chain links TRBV25-1 with TRBJ2-7; the D gene may be TRBD1 or TRBD2, since each aligns over 5 bases. The sample was CD4+ T cells sorted from blood. The receptor comes from a woman aged 18-29 years in good health. The CDR3 loop reads CASNRDDQYEQYF. At the DNA level, the sequence is TGTGCCAGCAATAGGGACGATCAATACGAGCAGTACTTC.